Included here is one T cell receptor beta chain sequence, with context. Its cognate antigen is unknown. Between the trimmed V and J ends, which lost 6 bases and 8 bases, there was a span of 16 bases. Germline V CDR1 and CDR2: SNHLY, FYNNEI. This CDR3 has 13 amino acids. This sample was taken from a study of T cell responses to AZD1222 COVID-19 vaccine. Whole-study results and caveats: It should be noted that donors were predominantly white British and more often female, and clonal diversity was possibly underestimated.

TCRdb keeps only in-frame clones here, not all; method: immunoSEQ multiplex PCR. The sample shows around 160,000 clones, just over 90% of them seen only once. The rearrangement joins TRBV2 to TRBJ1-2; D unresolved. This sample comprised peripheral blood, obtained on day 0 of AZD1222 vaccination. The sequence derives from an adult in good health. The CDR3 is CASRNIHLKGYTF. Written as DNA, the CDR3 is TGTGCCAGCAGGAACATCCACCTTAAAGGCTACACCTTC. Combining the CDR3 with reference TRBV2 and TRBJ1-2 gives the whole variable domain EPEVTQTPSHQVTQMGQEVILRCVPISNHLYFYWYRQILGQKVEFLVSFYNNEISEKSEIFDDQFSVERPDGSNFTLKIRSTKLEDSAMYFCASRNIHLKGYTFGSGTRLTVV.